These T cell receptor beta chains were read from a single sample in a study of spatial heterogeneity in lung cancer. TCRdb redid the calling of the 5' RACE reads with MiXCR, one entry per CDR3 protein. This table has about 120,000 distinct CDR3 sequences, 12% appearing once. Sequenced here: PBMCs, sampled at follow-up. Receptors were obtained from a male donor with early-stage non-small cell lung cancer. CDR3s include the opening cysteine and the closing phenylalanine or tryptophan. The order of the fields is CDR3 length, J gene, clone size, V gene, D gene, CDR3 protein, CDR3 DNA. The D gene is left open where the match is weak. Size is omitted from some rows. Given values are once, few, many or a class for expanded clones.

CDR3 length: 12
J gene: TRBJ1-1
clone size: few
V gene: TRBV3-1
D gene: .
CDR3 protein: CASSQEEREAFF
CDR3 DNA: TGTGCCAGCAGCCAAGAAGAGAGGGAAGCTTTCTTT

CDR3 length: 14
J gene: TRBJ1-1
clone size: .
V gene: TRBV10-3
D gene: .
CDR3 protein: CATQNLDGNTEAFF
CDR3 DNA: TGTGCCACCCAGAACCTGGACGGGAACACTGAAGCTTTCTTT

CDR3 length: 16
J gene: TRBJ2-1
clone size: many
V gene: TRBV4-2
D gene: TRBD2
CDR3 protein: CASSQDQAGSYNEQFF
CDR3 DNA: TGTGCCAGCAGCCAAGATCAAGCGGGGTCCTACAATGAGCAGTTCTTC

CDR3 length: 16
J gene: TRBJ2-1
clone size: .
V gene: TRBV5-4
D gene: .
CDR3 protein: CASSLGSPSSYNEQFF
CDR3 DNA: TGTGCCAGCAGCTTGGGTTCCCCGAGCTCCTACAATGAGCAGTTCTTC

CDR3 length: 15
J gene: TRBJ2-7
clone size: few
V gene: TRBV5-1
D gene: .
CDR3 protein: CASSLDSPTPYEQYF
CDR3 DNA: TGCGCCAGCAGTTTGGACAGTCCGACACCCTACGAGCAGTACTTC

CDR3 length: 13
J gene: TRBJ2-7
clone size: few
V gene: TRBV20-1
D gene: .
CDR3 protein: CSARVAGSYEQYF
CDR3 DNA: TGCAGTGCTAGGGTCGCGGGATCCTACGAGCAGTACTTC

CDR3 length: 13
J gene: TRBJ1-1
clone size: many
V gene: TRBV15
D gene: .
CDR3 protein: CATRFSGQGEAFF
CDR3 DNA: TGTGCCACCAGATTTTCGGGGCAGGGTGAAGCTTTCTTT

CDR3 length: 14
J gene: TRBJ2-2
clone size: few
V gene: TRBV15
D gene: .
CDR3 protein: CATSRDLYTGELFF
CDR3 DNA: TGTGCCACCAGCAGAGATCTTTACACCGGGGAGCTGTTTTTT

CDR3 length: 14
J gene: TRBJ2-1
clone size: .
V gene: TRBV18
D gene: .
CDR3 protein: CASSPRLDYNEQFF
CDR3 DNA: TGTGCCAGCTCACCAAGGCTAGATTACAATGAGCAGTTCTTC

CDR3 length: 10
J gene: TRBJ2-7
clone size: .
V gene: TRBV2
D gene: .
CDR3 protein: CASSEDGQYF
CDR3 DNA: TGTGCCAGCAGTGAGGACGGGCAGTACTTC

CDR3 length: 15
J gene: TRBJ2-1
clone size: .
V gene: TRBV7-6
D gene: TRBD2
CDR3 protein: CASSPGTSRYNEQFF
CDR3 DNA: TGTGCCAGCAGCCCCGGGACTAGCAGATACAATGAGCAGTTCTTC

CDR3 length: 14
J gene: TRBJ1-6
clone size: many
V gene: TRBV20-1
D gene: TRBD1
CDR3 protein: CSAVDREYNSPLHF
CDR3 DNA: TGCAGTGCTGTGGACAGGGAGTATAATTCACCCCTCCACTTT

CDR3 length: 15
J gene: TRBJ1-3
clone size: .
V gene: TRBV5-6
D gene: .
CDR3 protein: CASSLRATVGNTIYF
CDR3 DNA: TGTGCCAGCAGCTTGCGCGCTACTGTAGGAAACACCATATATTTT

CDR3 length: 13
J gene: TRBJ2-5
clone size: few
V gene: TRBV5-1
D gene: .
CDR3 protein: CASSLAQEETQYF
CDR3 DNA: TGCGCCAGCAGCTTGGCACAGGAAGAGACCCAGTACTTC

CDR3 length: 15
J gene: TRBJ1-2
clone size: many
V gene: TRBV20-1
D gene: .
CDR3 protein: CSARDPGGAAYGYTF
CDR3 DNA: TGCAGTGCTAGAGATCCGGGAGGGGCGGCCTATGGCTACACCTTC

CDR3 length: 15
J gene: TRBJ2-7
clone size: .
V gene: TRBV11-2
D gene: TRBD2
CDR3 protein: CASSLVSGSPYEQYF
CDR3 DNA: TGTGCCAGCAGCTTAGTTAGCGGGTCGCCCTACGAGCAGTACTTC

CDR3 length: 15
J gene: TRBJ2-3
clone size: .
V gene: TRBV28
D gene: .
CDR3 protein: CASQPIKWGTDTQYF
CDR3 DNA: TGTGCCAGCCAACCTATCAAATGGGGCACAGATACGCAGTATTTT

CDR3 length: 12
J gene: TRBJ2-3
clone size: few
V gene: TRBV12-5
D gene: .
CDR3 protein: CPPRARTDTQYF
CDR3 DNA: TGTCCCCCCCGGGCACGCACAGATACGCAGTATTTT

CDR3 length: 13
J gene: TRBJ1-1
clone size: few
V gene: TRBV19
D gene: .
CDR3 protein: CASSGRGRTEAFF
CDR3 DNA: TGTGCCAGTAGTGGCCGGGGTCGAACTGAAGCTTTCTTT

CDR3 length: 14
J gene: TRBJ1-2
clone size: few
V gene: TRBV10-3
D gene: .
CDR3 protein: CANNRAQGGNGYTF
CDR3 DNA: TGTGCCAACAATAGGGCCCAGGGAGGTAATGGCTACACCTTC

CDR3 length: 14
J gene: TRBJ2-7
clone size: many
V gene: TRBV29-1
D gene: .
CDR3 protein: CSVSRTRPRGEQYF
CDR3 DNA: TGCAGCGTTTCGAGGACGCGACCCCGGGGCGAGCAGTACTTC

CDR3 length: 16
J gene: TRBJ2-7
clone size: many
V gene: TRBV7-2
D gene: .
CDR3 protein: CASSPRGAGTHYEQYF
CDR3 DNA: TGTGCCAGCAGCCCCAGAGGGGCAGGGACCCACTACGAGCAGTACTTC

CDR3 length: 13
J gene: TRBJ2-3
clone size: few
V gene: TRBV24-1
D gene: .
CDR3 protein: CATSVGGLDTQYF
CDR3 DNA: TGTGCCACCAGTGTAGGGGGTCTAGATACGCAGTATTTT

CDR3 length: 11
J gene: TRBJ2-7
clone size: many
V gene: TRBV10-3
D gene: .
CDR3 protein: CAARDYYEQYF
CDR3 DNA: TGTGCCGCCCGGGATTACTACGAGCAGTACTTC

CDR3 length: 15
J gene: TRBJ2-1
clone size: .
V gene: TRBV18
D gene: TRBD2
CDR3 protein: CASSFPGGPYNEQFF
CDR3 DNA: TGTGCCAGCTCATTCCCGGGGGGGCCCTACAATGAGCAGTTCTTC

CDR3 length: 13
J gene: TRBJ1-1
clone size: .
V gene: TRBV20-1
D gene: .
CDR3 protein: CSAMGTPNTEAFF
CDR3 DNA: TGCAGTGCTATGGGGACACCGAACACTGAAGCTTTCTTT

CDR3 length: 13
J gene: TRBJ1-2
clone size: few
V gene: TRBV3-1
D gene: TRBD1
CDR3 protein: CASSPDRKYGYTF
CDR3 DNA: TGTGCCAGCAGCCCGGACAGGAAGTATGGCTACACCTTC

CDR3 length: 14
J gene: TRBJ2-5
clone size: many
V gene: TRBV5-1
D gene: .
CDR3 protein: CASSLGGGEETQYF
CDR3 DNA: TGCGCCAGCAGCTTGGGGGGAGGCGAAGAGACCCAGTACTTC

CDR3 length: 12
J gene: TRBJ2-2
clone size: few
V gene: TRBV25-1
D gene: .
CDR3 protein: CASSENIGELFF
CDR3 DNA: TGTGCCAGCAGTGAGAATATCGGGGAGCTGTTTTTT

CDR3 length: 16
J gene: TRBJ2-3
clone size: few
V gene: TRBV10-2
D gene: .
CDR3 protein: CASSDGTSNRELTQYF
CDR3 DNA: TGCGCCAGCAGTGATGGGACTTCAAACAGGGAACTAACGCAGTATTTT

CDR3 length: 12
J gene: TRBJ1-1
clone size: .
V gene: TRBV28
D gene: .
CDR3 protein: CASSHRAAEAFF
CDR3 DNA: TGTGCCAGCAGTCACCGGGCTGCTGAAGCTTTCTTT

CDR3 length: 13
J gene: TRBJ1-1
clone size: few
V gene: TRBV20-1
D gene: .
CDR3 protein: CSASLSVHTEAFF
CDR3 DNA: TGCAGTGCTAGTCTTTCAGTGCACACTGAAGCTTTCTTT

CDR3 length: 16
J gene: TRBJ1-1
clone size: few
V gene: TRBV4-1
D gene: .
CDR3 protein: CASSRGRLAMNTEAFF
CDR3 DNA: TGCGCCAGCAGCCGTGGTAGGCTTGCGATGAACACTGAAGCTTTCTTT

CDR3 length: 14
J gene: TRBJ2-5
clone size: .
V gene: TRBV29-1
D gene: TRBD2
CDR3 protein: CSVDTGGRLETQYF
CDR3 DNA: TGCAGCGTTGATACGGGGGGGCGGCTAGAGACCCAGTACTTC

CDR3 length: 15
J gene: TRBJ1-5
clone size: .
V gene: TRBV18
D gene: TRBD1
CDR3 protein: CASSPGQHSNQPQHF
CDR3 DNA: TGTGCCAGCTCACCGGGACAGCATAGCAATCAGCCCCAGCATTTT

CDR3 length: 14
J gene: TRBJ2-7
clone size: few
V gene: TRBV20-1
D gene: TRBD2
CDR3 protein: CSAREGGLAYEQYF
CDR3 DNA: TGCAGTGCTAGAGAAGGGGGACTAGCATACGAGCAGTACTTC

CDR3 length: 14
J gene: TRBJ1-1
clone size: .
V gene: TRBV7-9
D gene: .
CDR3 protein: CASSLQQGNTEAFF
CDR3 DNA: TGTGCCAGCAGCTTACAGCAGGGGAACACTGAAGCTTTCTTT

CDR3 length: 13
J gene: TRBJ1-2
clone size: medium-sized
V gene: TRBV20-1
D gene: .
CDR3 protein: CSARDLRGDGYTF
CDR3 DNA: TGCAGTGCTAGAGATCTTAGGGGCGATGGCTACACCTTC

CDR3 length: 13
J gene: TRBJ2-1
clone size: many
V gene: TRBV29-1
D gene: .
CDR3 protein: CSTARGEYNEQFF
CDR3 DNA: TGCAGCACGGCCCGCGGAGAGTACAATGAGCAGTTCTTC

CDR3 length: 16
J gene: TRBJ1-2
clone size: few
V gene: TRBV6-6
D gene: TRBD1
CDR3 protein: CASSPTTGAINYGYTF
CDR3 DNA: TGTGCCAGCAGTCCAACGACAGGGGCGATTAACTATGGCTACACCTTC

CDR3 length: 16
J gene: TRBJ2-5
clone size: many
V gene: TRBV5-4
D gene: .
CDR3 protein: CASSLSPKQGQETQYF
CDR3 DNA: TGTGCCAGCAGCTTGTCTCCCAAACAGGGACAAGAGACCCAGTACTTC

CDR3 length: 13
J gene: TRBJ2-2
clone size: many
V gene: TRBV3-1
D gene: .
CDR3 protein: CASSPLDTGELFF
CDR3 DNA: TGTGCCAGCAGCCCCCTGGACACCGGGGAGCTGTTTTTT

CDR3 length: 15
J gene: TRBJ1-2
clone size: many
V gene: TRBV7-2
D gene: TRBD1
CDR3 protein: CASSLVYRGSYGYTF
CDR3 DNA: TGTGCCAGCAGCTTAGTATACAGGGGGTCCTATGGCTACACCTTC

CDR3 length: 14
J gene: TRBJ2-7
clone size: few
V gene: TRBV6-2/TRBV6-3
D gene: .
CDR3 protein: CASNSGGSSYEQYF
CDR3 DNA: TGTGCCAGCAATTCAGGGGGGTCTTCCTACGAGCAGTACTTC